This T cell receptor (beta chain) appears in the sequencing data of a study of blood T cells in healthy people across ages. At the level of the study: Per every two T cells, about one barcoded beta molecule was captured by template switching.

Germline V lookup: CDR1 SGDLS, CDR2 YYNGEE. The length of the CDR3 is 12 residues. Donors ranged from roughly 6 to 90 years old and were healthy Caucasians in Russia. This clonotype was counted once. The junction departs from germline at one end; a sequencing error may be responsible. A second PCR, run for roughly 6 to 11 cycles, used a sample-barcoded 5' primer plus a J-beta primer mix. TCRdb reprocessed the 5' RACE reads with MiXCR, giving one entry per CDR3 protein. The sample lists around 800,000 distinct CDR3 sequences; around two thirds were seen once. Sequenced input: blood. The clonotype comes from a young man in good health. The chain is built from TRBV9 and TRBJ1-1; D is perhaps TRBD1 (6 bases). CDR3: CASSDLRGEVFF. The CDR3, as DNA: TGTGCCAGCAGCGACCTCAGGGGTGAAGTTTTCTTT.